The present entry profiles one T cell receptor (beta chain) with its context. This entry is derived from a study of blood T cell repertoires in COVID-19. On the study more broadly: Samples taken during acute and convalescent COVID-19 were collected in the United States, Italy and Spain. T cells, B-cell-depleted T cells, or PBMCs provided the cDNA or gDNA that served as material.

Only in-frame clones appear in the TCRdb table, and some are missing; sequencing was by immunoSEQ multiplex PCR. The sample has 100,000 to 150,000 clones; around 86% are singletons. There are 16 residues in the CDR3. Trimming cost V 1 base and J 11 bases; bases outside gene matches: 10. The germline V gene encodes CDR1 SGHVS and CDR2 FNYEAQ. The sequence derives from a human donor in a cohort sampled during active COVID-19. V is TRBV7-6 and J is TRBJ2-1, with 11 nucleotides matching TRBD2. The source material was peripheral blood. CDR3 amino acids: CASSLGLAGGQHQQFF. DNA for the CDR3: TGTGCCAGCAGCTTAGGGCTAGCGGGAGGCCAGCATCAGCAGTTCTTC.